The clone carrying this T cell receptor (beta chain) was recorded a few times. As yet, its antigen is unknown. Germline lookup yields CDR1 LGHDT and CDR2 YNNKEL (reference sequence). CDR3 length: 14 residues. V shed 1 base and J 1 base; nucleotides not matched to a gene: 0. This specimen belongs to a study of T-cell memory formation after mild COVID-19. Notes on the study in general: Memory from before infection featured some responding clones, which suggests cross-reactive memory joined.

TCRdb processed the 5' RACE reads anew with MiXCR; each CDR3 protein has one entry. There are around 300,000 distinct CDR3 sequences in the sample; roughly 8% occur only once, and around a fifth lies in the top ten. The J gene is TRBJ2-5, the V gene TRBV3-1; 7 bases are a match to TRBD2. The sample taken for sequencing was PBMCs or a T cell subset sorted from them (not recorded which). This TCR was sampled from a man aged 18 to 29 who had mild COVID-19 (a few samples of this study predate the infection). Cell type and time point are not known. The CDR3 sequence: CASSQGTSQETQYF. CDR3 coding DNA: TGTGCCAGCAGCCAAGGGACTAGCCAAGAGACCCAGTACTTC.